The present T cell receptor (beta chain) was sequenced within a study of blood T cell repertoires in COVID-19 (dated by TCRdb to 2018 to 2021). Describing the broader study: Samples from collaborators originated in the United States, Italy and Spain and spanned both the acute and convalescent phases of COVID-19. The prospective study material was composed of cDNA or gDNA derived from T cells, B-cell-depleted T cells, or PBMCs. The dataset comprised deeply sampled blood TCRbeta repertoires from subjects exposed to, actively infected with, or recovered from COVID-19. The repertoires were released in a freely available public database meant as a resource for research on the immune response to SARS-CoV-2. Samples were obtained from the ongoing ImmuneRACE study (first 160 participants) and from some 1,300 subjects provided by 6 global collaborators. A de-identified subject ID, COVID-19 status, age in years and sex were almost always included in the sample metadata. Where HLA class I and class II types were available, the types were taken from metadata supplied by the sample provider, not from assay-based typing.

What the work shows at the level of the full study, not this receptor alone: The amount of clinical and demographic metadata varied by source and participant and was provided uncurated.

TCRbeta CDR3 regions were amplified from genomic DNA using the immunoSEQ Assay, a bias-controlled multiplex PCR. The paper's processing steps were these. Within the assay, amplification of reference gene primers was used to estimate how many nucleated cells each sample contained. To quantify the absolute abundance of each unique TCRbeta CDR3 rearrangement, sequence reads were collapsed and filtered. For each sample, productive Simpson clonality was calculated as the square root of Simpson's diversity index across productive rearrangements. TCRdb stores this immuneACCESS table with in-frame sequences only. Part of the clones is absent; in the studies checked, under half of the shortfall reflects unresolved V genes, and no reason is known for the rest. The DNA was the basis for D and trimming; V, J and clone size are from that table. This sample gives 90,000 to 130,000 clones in total; about 80% of them show up just once. The ten largest clonotypes hold just over 4% of the sample.

There are 20 amino acids in the CDR3, from cysteine to phenylalanine inclusive. Left in the record is the CDR3 DNA by itself, 60 bases read in frame from the first base. Germline trimming amounts to 4 bases on V and 1 base on J, with 14 as the count of junction bases outside the gene matches. Sequences LGHDT (CDR1) and YNNKEL (CDR2) are obtained from the germline V gene (reference sequence). Each collaborating institution followed its own protocols to collect whole blood in K2EDTA tubes. For TCRbeta analysis, collaborators shipped samples in one of three forms: frozen whole blood, isolated PBMCs, or DNA extracted from either of those sample types. On this clone itself: Its antigen target is currently unknown. Qualities for individual bases were not recorded, and no much larger clone is one base off.

The source is a woman between 70 and 85 years old with acute or convalescent COVID-19. The sequenced material came from peripheral blood. The chain is made from TRBV3-1 (or the pseudogene TRBV3-2) and TRBJ2-3, and TRBD2 matches 13 of the central bases. The CDR3 protein is CASSLGLAGAPALRTDTQYF. The nucleotide sequence reads TGTGCCAGCAGCCTCGGACTAGCGGGAGCGCCTGCCCTTCGCACAGATACGCAGTATTTT.